The TCR beta chain described here comes from a study of blood T cells in healthy people across ages. General observations from the study: Diversity estimated from one million T cells was considered an underestimate.

V trimming: 5 bases; J trimming: 10 bases; junction bases outside the gene matches: 11. CDR1 and CDR2 from the germline V gene are SGHTA and FQGNSA. The CDR3 sequence is 15 residues long. Combining a sample-barcoded 5' primer with a J-beta primer mix, a second PCR ran for 7 to 11 cycles. TCRdb re-analysed the 5' RACE reads in MiXCR, keeping a single row per CDR3 protein. The repertoire consists of roughly 640,000 distinct CDR3 sequences, with 25% to 30% occurring once and the leading ten covering approximately 15%. In this sample, this clonotype turned up many times. Its antigen is not known. V and J are TRBV7-2 and TRBJ2-1; 10 bases are shared with TRBD2. The sequence derives from a woman older than 75 in good health. Material for sequencing was blood. CDR3 DNA sequence: TGTGCCAGCAGCCCCCAGAGCGGGGGGGCCGGGGAGCAGTTCTTC. It codes for CASSPQSGGAGEQFF.